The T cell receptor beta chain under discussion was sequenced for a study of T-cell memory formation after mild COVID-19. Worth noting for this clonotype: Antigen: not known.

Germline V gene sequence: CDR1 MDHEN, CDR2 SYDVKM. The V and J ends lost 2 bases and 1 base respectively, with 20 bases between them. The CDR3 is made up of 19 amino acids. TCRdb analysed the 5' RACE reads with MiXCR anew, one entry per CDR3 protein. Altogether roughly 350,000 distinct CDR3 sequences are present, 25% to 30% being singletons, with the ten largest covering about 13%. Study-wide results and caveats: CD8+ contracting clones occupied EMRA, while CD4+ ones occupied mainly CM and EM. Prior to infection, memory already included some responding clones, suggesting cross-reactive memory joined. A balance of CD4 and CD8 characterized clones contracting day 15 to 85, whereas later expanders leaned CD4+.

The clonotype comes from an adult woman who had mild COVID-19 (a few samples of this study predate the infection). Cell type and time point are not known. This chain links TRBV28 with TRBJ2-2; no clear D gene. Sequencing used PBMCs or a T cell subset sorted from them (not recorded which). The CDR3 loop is CASSLNWGTGGENTGELFF. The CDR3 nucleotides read TGTGCCAGCAGTTTAAATTGGGGAACGGGTGGAGAGAACACCGGGGAGCTGTTTTTT.